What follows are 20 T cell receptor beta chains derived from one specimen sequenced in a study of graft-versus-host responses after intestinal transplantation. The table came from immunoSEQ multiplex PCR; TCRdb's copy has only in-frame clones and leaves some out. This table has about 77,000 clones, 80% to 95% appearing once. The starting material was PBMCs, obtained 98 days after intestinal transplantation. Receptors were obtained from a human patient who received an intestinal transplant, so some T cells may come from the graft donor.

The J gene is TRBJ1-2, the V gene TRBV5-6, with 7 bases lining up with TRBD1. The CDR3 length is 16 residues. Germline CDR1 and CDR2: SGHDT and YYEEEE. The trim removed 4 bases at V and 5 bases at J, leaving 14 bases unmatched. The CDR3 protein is CASSPTGQFYGYGYTF. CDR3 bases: TGTGCCAGCAGCCCCACGGGACAGTTTTACGGTTATGGCTACACCTTC.

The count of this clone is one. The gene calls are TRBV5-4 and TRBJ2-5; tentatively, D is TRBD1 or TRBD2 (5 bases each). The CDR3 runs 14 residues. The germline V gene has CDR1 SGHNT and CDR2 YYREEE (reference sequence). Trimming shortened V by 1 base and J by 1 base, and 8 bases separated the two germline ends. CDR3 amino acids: CASSLLGGQETQYF. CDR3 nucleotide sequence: TGTGCCAGCAGCTTGCTTGGGGGCCAAGAGACCCAGTACTTC.

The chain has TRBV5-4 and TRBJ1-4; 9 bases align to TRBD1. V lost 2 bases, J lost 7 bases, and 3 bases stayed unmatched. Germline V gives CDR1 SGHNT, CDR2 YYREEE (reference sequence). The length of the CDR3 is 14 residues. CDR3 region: CASSFGTGREKLFF. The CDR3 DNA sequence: TGTGCCAGCAGCTTCGGGACAGGGCGTGAAAAACTGTTTTTT.

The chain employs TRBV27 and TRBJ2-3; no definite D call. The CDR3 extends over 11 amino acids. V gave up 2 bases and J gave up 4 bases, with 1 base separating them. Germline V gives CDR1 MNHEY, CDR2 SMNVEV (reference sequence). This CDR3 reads CASSLADTQYF. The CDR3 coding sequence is TGTGCCAGCAGTTTAGCAGATACGCAGTATTTT.

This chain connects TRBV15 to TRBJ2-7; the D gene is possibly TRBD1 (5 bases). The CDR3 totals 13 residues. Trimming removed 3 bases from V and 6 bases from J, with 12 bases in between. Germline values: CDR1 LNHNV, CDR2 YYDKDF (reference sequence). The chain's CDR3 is CATSRAGFGEQYF. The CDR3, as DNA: TGTGCCACCAGCAGGGCAGGGTTTGGCGAGCAGTACTTC.

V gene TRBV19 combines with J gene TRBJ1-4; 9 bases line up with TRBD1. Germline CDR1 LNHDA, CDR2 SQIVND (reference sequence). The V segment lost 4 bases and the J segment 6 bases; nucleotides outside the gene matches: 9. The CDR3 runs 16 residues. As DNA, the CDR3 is TGTGCCAGTAGTACCCCCTGGGACAGGGTGGATGAAAAACTGTTTTTT. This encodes CASSTPWDRVDEKLFF. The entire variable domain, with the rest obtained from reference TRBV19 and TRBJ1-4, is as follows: DGGITQSPKYLFRKEGQNVTLSCEQNLNHDAMYWYRQDPGQGLRLIYYSQIVNDFQKGDIAEGYSVSREKKESFPLTVTSAQKNPTAFYLCASSTPWDRVDEKLFFGSGTQLSVL.

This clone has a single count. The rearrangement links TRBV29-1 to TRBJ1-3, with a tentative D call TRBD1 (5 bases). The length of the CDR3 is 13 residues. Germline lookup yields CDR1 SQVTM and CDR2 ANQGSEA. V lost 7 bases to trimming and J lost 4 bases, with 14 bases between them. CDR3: CSARDRLGNTIYF. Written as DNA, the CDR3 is TGCAGCGCCCGGGACCGCTTAGGAAACACCATATATTTT.

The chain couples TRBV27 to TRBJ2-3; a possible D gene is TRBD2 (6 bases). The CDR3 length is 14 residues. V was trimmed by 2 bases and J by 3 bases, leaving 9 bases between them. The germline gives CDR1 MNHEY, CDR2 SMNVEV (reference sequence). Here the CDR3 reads CASSLGGRTDTQYF. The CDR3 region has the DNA TGTGCCAGCAGTTTAGGTGGGAGGACAGATACGCAGTATTTT.

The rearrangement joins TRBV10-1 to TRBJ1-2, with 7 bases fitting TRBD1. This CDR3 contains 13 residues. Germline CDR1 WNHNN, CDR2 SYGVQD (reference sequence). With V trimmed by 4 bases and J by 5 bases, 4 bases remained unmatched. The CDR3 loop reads CASSAQGTYGYTF. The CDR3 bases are TGCGCCAGCAGTGCACAGGGGACTTATGGCTACACCTTC.

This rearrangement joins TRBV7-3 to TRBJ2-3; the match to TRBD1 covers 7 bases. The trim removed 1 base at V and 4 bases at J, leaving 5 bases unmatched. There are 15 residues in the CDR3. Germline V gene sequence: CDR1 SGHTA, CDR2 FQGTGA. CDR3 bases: TGTGCCAGCAGCTTAAAGAGGGGGCCCGCAGATACGCAGTATTTT. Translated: CASSLKRGPADTQYF.

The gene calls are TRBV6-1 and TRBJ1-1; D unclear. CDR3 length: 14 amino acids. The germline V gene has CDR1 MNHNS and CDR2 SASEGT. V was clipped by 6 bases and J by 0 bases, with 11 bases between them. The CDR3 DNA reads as TGTGCCAGCAGCCTCGGCAGGCTGAACACTGAAGCTTTCTTT. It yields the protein CASSLGRLNTEAFF.

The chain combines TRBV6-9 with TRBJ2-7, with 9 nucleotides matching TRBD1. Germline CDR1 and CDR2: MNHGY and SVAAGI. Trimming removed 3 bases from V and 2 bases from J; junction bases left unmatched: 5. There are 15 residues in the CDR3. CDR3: CASSYSRDRAYEQYF. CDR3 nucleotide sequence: TGTGCCAGCAGTTACTCGCGGGACAGGGCCTACGAGCAGTACTTC.

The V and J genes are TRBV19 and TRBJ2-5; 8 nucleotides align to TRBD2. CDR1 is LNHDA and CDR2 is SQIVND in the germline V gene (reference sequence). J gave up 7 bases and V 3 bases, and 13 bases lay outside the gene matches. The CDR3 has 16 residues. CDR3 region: CASSIGSGASGGTQYF. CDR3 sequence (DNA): TGTGCCAGTAGTATTGGAAGCGGGGCCAGCGGGGGGACCCAGTACTTC.

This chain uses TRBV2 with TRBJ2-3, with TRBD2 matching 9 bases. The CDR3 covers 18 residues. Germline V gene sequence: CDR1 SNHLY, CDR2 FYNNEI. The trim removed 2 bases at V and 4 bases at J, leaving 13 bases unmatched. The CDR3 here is CASSELIGVAGASDTQYF. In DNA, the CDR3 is TGTGCCAGCAGTGAATTGATCGGGGTAGCGGGGGCGTCAGATACGCAGTATTTT.

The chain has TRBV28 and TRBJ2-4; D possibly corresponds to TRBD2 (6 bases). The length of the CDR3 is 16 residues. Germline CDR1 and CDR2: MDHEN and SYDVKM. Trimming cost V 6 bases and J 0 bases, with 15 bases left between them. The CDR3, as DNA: TGTGCCAGCAGGAATGGGGGACTGAAAGCCAAAAACATTCAGTACTTC. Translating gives CASRNGGLKAKNIQYF.

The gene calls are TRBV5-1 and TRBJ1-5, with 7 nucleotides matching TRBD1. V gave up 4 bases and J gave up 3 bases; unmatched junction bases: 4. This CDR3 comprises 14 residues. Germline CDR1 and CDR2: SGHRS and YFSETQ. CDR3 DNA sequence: TGCGCCAGCAGCCCCGGGACAGACAATCAGCCCCAGCATTTT. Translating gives CASSPGTDNQPQHF.

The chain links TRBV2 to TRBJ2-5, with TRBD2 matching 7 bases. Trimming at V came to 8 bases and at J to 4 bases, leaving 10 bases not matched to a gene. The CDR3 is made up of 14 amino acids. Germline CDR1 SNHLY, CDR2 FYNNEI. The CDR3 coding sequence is TGTGCCAGCTGTGTTGGGGGGGGTGTAGAGACCCAGTACTTC. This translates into CASCVGGGVETQYF.

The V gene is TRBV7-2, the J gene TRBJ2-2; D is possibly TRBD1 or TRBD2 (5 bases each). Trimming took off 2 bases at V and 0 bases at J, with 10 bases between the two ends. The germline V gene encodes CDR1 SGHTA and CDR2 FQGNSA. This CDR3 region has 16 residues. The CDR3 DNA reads TGTGCCAGCAGCTTACTCGGGGCCCCGAACACCGGGGAGCTGTTTTTT. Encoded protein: CASSLLGAPNTGELFF.

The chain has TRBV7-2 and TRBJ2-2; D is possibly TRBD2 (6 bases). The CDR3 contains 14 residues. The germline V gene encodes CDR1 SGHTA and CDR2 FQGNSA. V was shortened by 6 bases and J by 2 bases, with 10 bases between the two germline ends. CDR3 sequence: CASSPGTNTGELFF. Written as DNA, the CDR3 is TGTGCCAGCAGTCCCGGGACTAACACCGGGGAGCTGTTTTTT.

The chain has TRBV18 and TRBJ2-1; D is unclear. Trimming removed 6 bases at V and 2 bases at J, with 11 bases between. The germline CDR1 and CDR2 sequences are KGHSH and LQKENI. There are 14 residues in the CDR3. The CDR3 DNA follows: TGTGCCAGCTCGCGCCTGGGAACCTACAATGAGCAGTTCTTC. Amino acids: CASSRLGTYNEQFF.